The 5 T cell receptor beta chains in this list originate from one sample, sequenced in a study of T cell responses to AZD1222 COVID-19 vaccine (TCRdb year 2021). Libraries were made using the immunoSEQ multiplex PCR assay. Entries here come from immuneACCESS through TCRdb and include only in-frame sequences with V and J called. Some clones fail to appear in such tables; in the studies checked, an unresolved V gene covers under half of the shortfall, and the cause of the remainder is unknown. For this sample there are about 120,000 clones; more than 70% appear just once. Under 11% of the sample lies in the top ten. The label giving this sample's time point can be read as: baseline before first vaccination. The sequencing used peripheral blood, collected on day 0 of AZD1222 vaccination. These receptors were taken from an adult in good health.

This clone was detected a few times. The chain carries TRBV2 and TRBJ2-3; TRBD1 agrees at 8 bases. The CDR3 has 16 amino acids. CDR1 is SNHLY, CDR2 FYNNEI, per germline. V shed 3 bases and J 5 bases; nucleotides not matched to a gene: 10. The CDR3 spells CASSEVRTGGLDTQYF. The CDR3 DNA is TGTGCCAGCAGTGAGGTTAGAACAGGGGGATTAGATACGCAGTATTTT.

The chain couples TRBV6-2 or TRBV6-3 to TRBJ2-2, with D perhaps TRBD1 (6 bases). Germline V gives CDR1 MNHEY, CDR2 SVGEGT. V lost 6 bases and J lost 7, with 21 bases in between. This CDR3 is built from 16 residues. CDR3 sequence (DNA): TGTGCCAGCAGCCCTCCTAGACAGGACCACATCGGGGAGCTGTTTTTT. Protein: CASSPPRQDHIGELFF.

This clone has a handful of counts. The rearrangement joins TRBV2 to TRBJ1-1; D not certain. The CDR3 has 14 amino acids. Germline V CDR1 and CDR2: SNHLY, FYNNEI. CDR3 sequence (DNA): TGTCTCCGCGCGAGGACTGATATGAACACTGAAGCTTTCTTT. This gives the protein CLRARTDMNTEAFF.

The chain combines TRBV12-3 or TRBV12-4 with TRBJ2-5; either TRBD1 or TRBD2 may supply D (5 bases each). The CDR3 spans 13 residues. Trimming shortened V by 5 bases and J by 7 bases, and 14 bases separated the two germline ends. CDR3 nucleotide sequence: TGTGCCAGCAGTCCCGGGACCCCACCGACCCAGTACTTC. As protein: CASSPGTPPTQYF.

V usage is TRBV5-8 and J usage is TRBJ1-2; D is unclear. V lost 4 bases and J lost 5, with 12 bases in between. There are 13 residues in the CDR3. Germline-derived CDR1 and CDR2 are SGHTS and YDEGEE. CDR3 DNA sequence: TGTGCCAGCAGCGCGAACCACATATATGGCTACACCTTC. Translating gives CASSANHIYGYTF.